This T cell receptor beta chain was identified during a study of T cells in Graves' hyperthyroidism and ophthalmopathy. Researchers amplified the TCR beta CDR3 regions from RNA transcripts. First-round RT-PCR with HTBI primers amplified the TCR CDR3 region. TCRdb processed the multiplex PCR reads anew with MiXCR; each CDR3 protein has one entry. The table lists approximately 710,000 distinct CDR3 sequences, roughly a sixth of them singletons. General observations from the study: Model predictions of ophthalmopathy came a median around 6.5 months before onset.

Comments on this clonotype: Its antigen is unidentified.

This CDR3 contains 15 residues. Trimming removed 5 bases from V and 6 bases from J, with 20 bases in between. The germline CDR1 and CDR2 sequences are LGHNA and YSLEER. The TCR was taken from a man in his fifties or sixties with Graves' hyperthyroidism. The sequenced sample consisted of blood. The gene calls are TRBV4-3 and TRBJ2-7; D gene uncertain. The CDR3 spells CASSVLHRTLLEQYF. For the CDR3, the DNA is TGCGCCAGCAGCGTCCTACATCGGACCCTCCTCGAGCAGTACTTC.